This T cell receptor (beta chain) came from a study of blood T cells in healthy people across ages. Whole-study context: Per two T cells, about one barcoded beta molecule was captured through template switching.

The V gene's germline CDR1 is LGHDT and CDR2 YNNKEL (reference sequence). The CDR3 consists of 15 residues. V shed 4 bases and J shed 5 bases, with 17 bases lying between them. The second PCR ran roughly 7 to 11 cycles with a sample-barcoded 5' primer and J-beta primers. One entry per CDR3 protein, called by TCRdb with MiXCR from the 5' RACE reads. In the table there are 800,000 or so distinct CDR3 sequences, approximately 65% of which are singletons. This clonotype was sampled from a man aged 25 to 45 in good health. The sequencing sample was made of blood. The chain carries TRBV3-1 and TRBJ1-1, with D unclear. The CDR3 loop is CASSLGGQRRTEAFF. DNA for the CDR3: TGTGCCAGCAGCCTGGGAGGGCAAAGAAGGACTGAAGCTTTCTTT.